This T cell receptor beta chain was identified during a study of CD8 T cells in ankylosing spondylitis. Broader study findings: What seemed typical of ankylosing spondylitis blood was a TCR beta motif built from about eight highly homologous variants.

The V segment lost 1 base and the J segment 2 bases; nucleotides outside the gene matches: 4. In germline, CDR1 is LGHNT, CDR2 FRNRAP. There are 15 residues in the CDR3. Using quantitative 5'-RACE with molecular barcodes, the authors made TCR beta libraries. TCRdb processed the 5' RACE reads anew with MiXCR; each CDR3 protein has one entry. The data show 300,000 to 400,000 distinct CDR3 sequences, 14% to 15% seen once. This clonotype was recorded a few times. Its cognate antigen is unknown. The J gene is TRBJ2-7, the V gene TRBV12-5; 8 positions match TRBD1. The clonotype was recovered from a male donor with ankylosing spondylitis or in good health (not recorded which). Sequencing input: blood, either unsorted or a sorted T cell fraction (not recorded which). The CDR3 protein is CASGLATGAPYEQYF. For the CDR3, the DNA is TGTGCTAGTGGTTTGGCGACAGGGGCCCCCTACGAGCAGTACTTC.